The rows below give T cell receptor beta chains drawn from one sample of a study of early T cells in non-severe SARS-CoV-2 infection. Each CDR3 protein is one row after TCRdb ran MiXCR on the 5' RACE reads. The sample includes fewer than 110,000 distinct CDR3 sequences, around 10% seen only once; the top ten take about 8%. Sequencing used whole blood. Receptor source: an adult who was a healthcare worker with PCR-confirmed SARS-CoV-2 infection or an uninfected control (not recorded which). The CDR3 runs from the conserved cysteine through the conserved F or W.

V gene | CDR3 protein
TRBV4-1 | CASSQGGLAGETQYF
TRBV20-1 | CSASPLGNGYTF
TRBV7-2 | CASALQVGAHYGYTF
TRBV20-1 | CSARVYGAESSYNEQFF
TRBV19 | CASSIGAGTYEQYF
TRBV12-3/TRBV12-4 | CASSTGPTAYEQYF
TRBV30 | CAWRPGLAGEQYF
TRBV25-1 | CASSGASGYNEQFF
TRBV12-5 | CASGLVRGADPLGTEAFF
TRBV4-1 | CASSQDLIYNEQFF
TRBV7-6 | CASSRDLWTLSNTGELFF
TRBV27 | CASSAPVAALYNEQFF
TRBV21-1 | CASSKTGLGQPQHF
TRBV6-5 | CASSYGARRDEAFF
TRBV6-2/TRBV6-3 | CASRGDSILYNEQFF
TRBV6-6 | CASSYTDTSYNSPLHF
TRBV7-3 | CASSLGPGSDIQYF